This T cell receptor (beta chain) was sequenced in a study of cytomegalovirus exposure and HLA in healthy donors. The study ran its PCR with 60 Vbeta and 13 Jbeta primers. Libraries were prepared by immunoSEQ multiplex PCR; TCRdb keeps only in-frame clonotypes and omits some of them. The table for this sample gives tens of thousands of clones. The CDR3 has 14 amino acids. Trimming left V 4 bases short and J 4 bases short, with 14 bases between. Germline V gene data show CDR1 as SGDLS and CDR2 as YYNGEE. This chain uses TRBV9 with TRBJ2-5, with D tentatively TRBD2 (6 bases). This clonotype originated in a female donor in good health and CMV-seronegative. Material for sequencing was PBMCs. CDR3 region: CASSRGTGLETQYF. DNA of the CDR3: TGTGCCAGCAGCCGAGGGACGGGACTAGAGACCCAGTACTTC.